Below, 19 T cell receptor beta chains from the same sample are listed, as sequenced in a study of T cells in Graves' hyperthyroidism and ophthalmopathy. Amplified TCR beta CDR3 regions derived from RNA transcripts. HTBI primers were employed in a first-round RT-PCR of the TCR CDR3. In TCRdb, the multiplex PCR reads were re-called with MiXCR into one record per CDR3 protein. Seen here are some 560,000 distinct CDR3 sequences, approximately 15% observed once, and the top ten hold under 7.5%. Sequenced material: blood. The source is a woman aged 25 to 39 with Graves' hyperthyroidism.

The table lists this clonotype with many counts. The chain links TRBV6-1 to TRBJ1-2; no definite D call. Per germline, CDR1 MNHNS and CDR2 SASEGT. Between the trimmed V and J ends, which lost 6 bases and 5 bases, there was a span of 10 bases. The CDR3 extends over 12 amino acids. CDR3 region: CASRGWDYGYTF. As DNA, the CDR3 is TGTGCCAGCAGAGGATGGGATTATGGCTACACCTTC.

This clonotype was recorded a few times. This rearrangement joins TRBV4-1 to TRBJ1-2; the D is unclear. V lost 3 bases and J lost 1, with 6 bases in between. The CDR3 covers 13 residues. Germline V gives CDR1 MGHRA, CDR2 YSYEKL. The CDR3 sequence is CASSHGVNYGYTF. In DNA form, the CDR3 reads TGCGCCAGCAGCCATGGGGTTAACTATGGCTACACCTTC.

This clonotype was recorded many times. The CDR3 nucleotides are TGTGCCACCCTACTAGCGGGAGGGTTAAGGGAGCAGTTCTTC. Amino acid sequence: CATLLAGGLREQFF. This chain links TRBV28 with TRBJ2-1, with 13 bases fitting TRBD2. CDR3 size: 14 residues. J was trimmed by 10 bases and V by 10 bases; bases with no gene match: 10. Germline V gene sequence: CDR1 MDHEN, CDR2 SYDVKM.

Turning to this clonotype: Possible read error: a much larger clone is one base away. The chain couples TRBV20-1 to TRBJ2-1; no clear D. Looked up from germline, CDR1 is DFQATT and CDR2 is SNEGSKA (reference sequence). This CDR3 contains 12 residues. The V gene lost 3 bases and the J gene lost 9 bases, with 12 bases spanning the gap. The CDR3 sequence is CSASDMVSEQFF. CDR3 coding DNA: TGCAGTGCTAGTGACATGGTCAGTGAGCAGTTCTTC.

The table lists this clonotype with many counts. The chain joins TRBV6-1 to TRBJ2-7, with 8 bases matching TRBD1. V lost 5 bases, J lost 5 bases, and 8 bases stayed unmatched. The CDR3 totals 14 residues. Germline V gene sequence: CDR1 MNHNS, CDR2 SASEGT. The CDR3 loop reads CASSFQGARHEQYF. The CDR3 coding sequence is TGTGCCAGCAGTTTCCAGGGGGCGCGCCACGAGCAGTACTTC.

This clonotype was counted between two and nine times. The J gene is TRBJ2-2, the V gene TRBV20-1; D is possibly TRBD2 (7 bases). The germline gives CDR1 DFQATT, CDR2 SNEGSKA (reference sequence). The CDR3 is made up of 18 amino acids. V lost 0 bases to trimming and J lost 3 bases, with 20 bases between them. This CDR3 is CSAREMGGGATDTGELFF. DNA of the CDR3: TGCAGTGCTAGAGAGATGGGGGGGGGGGCTACGGACACCGGGGAGCTGTTTTTT.

This chain connects TRBV7-2 to TRBJ2-1, with D possibly TRBD1 on 8 matching bases. The CDR3 is 16 amino acids. The V and J ends lost 2 bases and 5 bases respectively, with 16 bases between them. CDR1 and CDR2 (germline): SGHTA, FQGNSA. The CDR3 sequence is CASSLKRDRRHNEQFF. In DNA form, the CDR3 reads TGTGCCAGCAGCTTAAAGCGGGACAGGCGCCACAATGAGCAGTTCTTC.

Ten or more counts support this clonotype. This rearrangement joins TRBV20-1 to TRBJ2-3; weak D call: TRBD2 (5 bases). The germline V gene encodes CDR1 DFQATT and CDR2 SNEGSKA (reference sequence). The CDR3 runs to 12 residues. The V and J ends lost 6 bases and 2 bases respectively, with 9 bases between them. CDR3 sequence (DNA): TGCAGTGCCCCCGGGGACACAGATACGCAGTATTTT. Translating it yields CSAPGDTDTQYF.

This clonotype came up a few times. J is TRBJ2-1 and V is TRBV7-9; TRBD2 might be the D (5 bases). The CDR3 runs 11 residues. Germline V gives CDR1 SEHNR, CDR2 FQNEAQ (reference sequence). V was cut by 5 bases and J by 10 bases, with 9 bases left in between. The CDR3 DNA sequence: TGTGCCAGCAGCCCCGAGGGAGAGCAGTTCTTC. Translation gives CASSPEGEQFF.

For this clonotype: A read error may account for a junction end that differs from germline. The chain recombines TRBV12-3 or TRBV12-4 with TRBJ2-1; 8 bases align to TRBD2. This CDR3 contains 16 residues. This chain's CDR3 is CASSLSRGRRYNEQSF. The DNA of the CDR3 is TGTGCCAGCAGTTTATCCCGCGGGAGGCGGTACAATGAGCAGTCCTTC.

This clonotype was seen many times. The CDR3 sequence is CASRPPGQGEETQYF. The CDR3 DNA reads TGTGCCAGCAGACCGCCGGGACAGGGAGAGGAGACCCAGTACTTC. The rearrangement uses TRBV12-3 or TRBV12-4 and TRBJ2-5, with 9 bases fitting TRBD1. The V segment lost 6 bases and the J segment 5 bases; nucleotides outside the gene matches: 10. The CDR3 totals 15 residues.

This clonotype was detected ten times or more. The chain is built from TRBV3-1 and TRBJ2-7, with unresolved D. Trimming removed 4 bases from V and 0 bases from J, with 10 bases in between. The CDR3 is 14 residues long. Germline-derived CDR1 and CDR2 are LGHDT and YNNKEL (reference sequence). CDR3 nucleotides: TGTGCCAGCAGCCCTCGCGTCGGCTCCTACGAGCAGTACTTC. It encodes CASSPRVGSYEQYF.

The chain is built from TRBV7-9 and TRBJ2-7; possible D gene TRBD2, 7 bases. This CDR3 has 16 amino acids. V lost 0 bases to trimming and J lost 0 bases, with 12 bases between them. Germline V gene data show CDR1 as SEHNR and CDR2 as FQNEAQ (reference sequence). CDR3 bases: TGTGCCAGCAGCTTAGCGGGGGGGCCGTTCTCCTACGAGCAGTACTTC. Its translation: CASSLAGGPFSYEQYF.

This clonotype occurred many times. The chain joins TRBV3-1 to TRBJ2-1; the D gene is possibly TRBD2 (5 bases). CDR1 and CDR2 from the germline V gene are LGHDT and YNNKEL (reference sequence). The ends were cut back, 3 bases at V and 7 bases at J, with 16 bases in the middle. The CDR3 length is 15 residues. DNA for the CDR3: TGTGCCAGCAGCCAGGTACGCGCCGGGAATAATGAGCAGTTCTTC. Its translation: CASSQVRAGNNEQFF.

The genes are TRBV20-1 and TRBJ1-1; TRBD1 matches 7 bases. The CDR3 has 14 amino acids. CDR1 is DFQATT, CDR2 SNEGSKA, per germline (reference sequence). V gave up 6 bases and J gave up 3 bases; unmatched junction bases: 10. CDR3 residues: CSAHLGQAYTEAFF. The CDR3 bases are TGCAGTGCGCACCTTGGACAGGCCTACACTGAAGCTTTCTTT.

This chain uses TRBV28 with TRBJ2-2, with unresolved D. V lost 3 bases, J lost 5 bases, and 13 bases lay in between. Germline V gene lookup returns CDR1 MDHEN and CDR2 SYDVKM. The CDR3 runs to 15 residues. CDR3 sequence: CASSFTGASTGELFF. CDR3 nucleotide sequence: TGTGCCAGCAGTTTCACCGGAGCTTCTACCGGGGAGCTGTTTTTT. Full variable domain (missing parts from reference TRBV28 and TRBJ2-2): DVKVTQSSRYLVKRTGEKVFLECVQDMDHENMFWYRQDPGLGLRLIYFSYDVKMKEKGDIPEGYSVSREKKERFSLILESASTNQTSMYLCASSFTGASTGELFFGEGSRLTVL.

This clonotype has a count of ten or more. V usage is TRBV20-1 and J usage is TRBJ2-7; 12 bases match TRBD2. The V segment lost 6 bases and the J segment 3 bases; nucleotides outside the gene matches: 9. CDR1 is DFQATT, CDR2 SNEGSKA, per germline (reference sequence). The CDR3 is made up of 15 amino acids. The CDR3 is CSAVLRLAGDYEQYF. CDR3 bases: TGCAGTGCCGTTCTCCGACTAGCGGGAGACTACGAGCAGTACTTC.

The table lists this clonotype with many counts. The chain links TRBV27 to TRBJ2-1, with 11 nucleotides matching TRBD2. Germline V CDR1 and CDR2: MNHEY, SMNVEV (reference sequence). The CDR3 is made up of 14 amino acids. The junction had 7 bases not matched to a gene; V was cut back by 11 bases and J by 4 bases. The CDR3 is CASGTSGLYNEQFF. Written as DNA, the CDR3 is TGTGCCTCTGGGACTAGCGGATTATACAATGAGCAGTTCTTC.

This clonotype was observed a handful of times. This chain connects TRBV13 to TRBJ1-6; D unresolved. This CDR3 comprises 12 residues. CDR1 is PRHDT and CDR2 is FYEKMQ in the germline V gene (reference sequence). Trimming removed 8 bases from V and 7 bases from J, with 9 bases in between. The CDR3 loop is CASGKVNSPLHF. The DNA of the CDR3 is TGTGCCAGCGGGAAAGTCAATTCACCCCTCCACTTT.